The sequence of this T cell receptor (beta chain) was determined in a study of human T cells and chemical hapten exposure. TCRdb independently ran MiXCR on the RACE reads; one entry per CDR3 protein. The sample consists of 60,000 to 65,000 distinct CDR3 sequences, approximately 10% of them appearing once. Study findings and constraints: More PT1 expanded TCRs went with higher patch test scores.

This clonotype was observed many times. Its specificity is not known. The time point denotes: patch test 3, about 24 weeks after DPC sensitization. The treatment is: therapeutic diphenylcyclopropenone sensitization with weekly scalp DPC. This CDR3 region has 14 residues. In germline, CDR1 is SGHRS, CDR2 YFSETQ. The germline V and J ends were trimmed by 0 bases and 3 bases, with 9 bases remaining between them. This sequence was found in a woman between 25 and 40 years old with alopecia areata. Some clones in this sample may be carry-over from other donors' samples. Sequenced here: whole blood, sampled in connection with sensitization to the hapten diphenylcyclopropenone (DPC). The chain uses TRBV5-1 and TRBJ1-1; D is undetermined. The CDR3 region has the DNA TGCGCCAGCAGCTTGGTGGTTGGAGACACTGAAGCTTTCTTT. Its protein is CASSLVVGDTEAFF.